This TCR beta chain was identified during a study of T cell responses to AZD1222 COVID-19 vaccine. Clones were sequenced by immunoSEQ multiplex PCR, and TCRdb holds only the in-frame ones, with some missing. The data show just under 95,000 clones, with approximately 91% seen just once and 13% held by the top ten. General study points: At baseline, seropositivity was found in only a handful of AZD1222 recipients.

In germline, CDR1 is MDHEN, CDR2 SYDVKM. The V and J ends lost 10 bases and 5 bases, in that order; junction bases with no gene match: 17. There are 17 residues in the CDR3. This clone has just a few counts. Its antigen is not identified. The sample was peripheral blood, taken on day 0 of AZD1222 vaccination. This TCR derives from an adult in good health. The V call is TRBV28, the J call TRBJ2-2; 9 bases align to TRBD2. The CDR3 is CAIPGSKAGGLTGELFF. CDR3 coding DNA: TGTGCCATCCCGGGCTCCAAAGCGGGGGGTCTTACCGGGGAGCTGTTTTTT.